This is a list of T cell receptor beta chains from one sample in a study of shared clonotypes between healthy human individuals. Assay: immunoSEQ multiplex PCR; the TCRdb copy retains only in-frame clones and omits some. Of roughly 640,000 clones listed, more than 95% were seen once; the top ten hold about 0.06%. Sequencing input: naive CD4+ T cells sorted from blood. These receptors were taken from a woman aged 25 to 39 in good health. CDR3s include the opening cysteine and the closing phenylalanine or tryptophan. The D gene is left open where the match is weak. Clone size, where shown, is once, few, many, or a class for clones that have expanded.

D gene	V gene	CDR3 length	clone size	J gene	CDR3 DNA	CDR3 protein
TRBD2	TRBV9	16	-	TRBJ2-2	TGTGCCAGCAGCGGACGACTAGCGGGAAGAACCGGGGAGCTGTTTTTT	CASSGRLAGRTGELFF
-	TRBV5-4	15	-	TRBJ2-2	TGTGCCAGCAGCTTGCGCGACAAGAACACCGGGGAGCTGTTTTTT	CASSLRDKNTGELFF
-	TRBV2	16	-	TRBJ2-3	TGTGCCAGCAGAAGCGGCAGGGATCTGGGAACAGATACGCAGTATTTT	CASRSGRDLGTDTQYF
TRBD1	TRBV15	15	-	TRBJ2-7	TGTGCCACCAGCAGACCGGGACAGGGGTCCTACGAGCAGTACTTC	CATSRPGQGSYEQYF
-	TRBV29-1	14	once	TRBJ2-5	TGCAGCGTTGAGAGGACCAGGAACGGCGAGACCCAGTACTTC	CSVERTRNGETQYF
TRBD2	TRBV15	13	-	TRBJ2-1	TGTGCCACCAGCTTGGGACTAGCACATGAGCAGTTCTTC	CATSLGLAHEQFF
TRBD1	TRBV6-5	15	-	TRBJ2-5	TGTGCCAGCAGTTACTCGGACAGGGGGTGGGAGACCCAGTACTTC	CASSYSDRGWETQYF
-	TRBV5-1	14	once	TRBJ2-1	TGCGCCAGCAGCTTGGATCCTACCTACAATGAGCAGTTCTTC	CASSLDPTYNEQFF
-	TRBV5-1	13	-	TRBJ1-2	TGCGCCAGCAGCTTCTTGGAAGCCTATGGCTACACCTTC	CASSFLEAYGYTF
-	TRBV5-6	15	-	TRBJ1-1	TGTGCCAGCAGCTTTACGGGGTACATGAACACTGAAGCTTTCTTT	CASSFTGYMNTEAFF
-	TRBV15	14	once	TRBJ2-7	TGTGCCACCAGCAGAGCGGGCCTCACCTACGAGCAGTACTTC	CATSRAGLTYEQYF
TRBD1	TRBV4-1	17	once	TRBJ1-1	TGCGCCAGCAGCCCTCGTATCGGCAGGGGGAGAAGCACTGAAGCTTTCTTT	CASSPRIGRGRSTEAFF
-	TRBV28	14	-	TRBJ2-7	TGTGCCAGCAGCAGATCCAGGGGTTCCTACGAGCAGTACTTC	CASSRSRGSYEQYF
TRBD2	TRBV6-6	15	-	TRBJ2-7	TGTGCCAGCAGTTACCCCCATGCGAGCGGGAGAGAGCAGTACTTC	CASSYPHASGREQYF
TRBD1	TRBV5-1	14	-	TRBJ2-7	TGCGCCAGCAGCTCCCGACAGGGGATGTACGAGCAGTACTTC	CASSSRQGMYEQYF
TRBD1	TRBV27	13	-	TRBJ2-7	TGTGCCAGCAGCCAGGGGGCGGCCTACGAGCAGTACTTC	CASSQGAAYEQYF
TRBD2	TRBV28	12	-	TRBJ2-5	TGTGCTGGCGGGGGGCTAGGGGAGACCCAGTACTTC	CAGGGLGETQYF
-	TRBV29-1	12	-	TRBJ2-7	TGCAGCGTTTGTGGGGATTCCTACGAGCAGTACTTC	CSVCGDSYEQYF
TRBD1	TRBV5-1	14	-	TRBJ1-4	TGCGCCAGCAGCTTGGGACAGGGGGCTGAAAAACTGTTTTTT	CASSLGQGAEKLFF
TRBD2	TRBV20-1	11	few	TRBJ2-7	TGCAGCGGAGCGGGAGGGTACGAGCAGTACTTC	CSGAGGYEQYF
-	TRBV6-1	11	-	TRBJ2-5	TGTGCCAGCAGGGGGGTGGGGACCCAGTACTTC	CASRGVGTQYF
-	TRBV6-5	15	-	TRBJ2-1	TGTGCCAGCAGTTACGGGACGGACTACGACAATGAGCAGTTCTTC	CASSYGTDYDNEQFF
TRBD1	TRBV19	12	once	TRBJ2-2	TGTGCCAGTCAGGGGGTCACCGGGGAGCTGTTTTTT	CASQGVTGELFF
TRBD1	TRBV18	16	-	TRBJ1-1	TGTGCCAGCTCACCAGGCCCGGGACAGGGGGCGACTGAAGCTTTCTTT	CASSPGPGQGATEAFF
-	TRBV11-3	14	-	TRBJ1-1	TGTGCCAGCAGCTTAGAGGGAGGTGGTACTGAAGCTTTCTTT	CASSLEGGGTEAFF
TRBD2	TRBV5-1	15	-	TRBJ2-1	TGCGCCAGCAGTTGGACTAGCGGGACTTCAAATGAGCAGTTCTTC	CASSWTSGTSNEQFF
-	TRBV2	12	-	TRBJ1-2	TGTGCCAGCAGTGAAGCGCTTCGGGGCTACACCTTC	CASSEALRGYTF
-	TRBV28	11	-	TRBJ1-1	TGTGCCAGTAAAGTCGGCACTGAAGCTTTCTTT	CASKVGTEAFF
-	TRBV7-9	14	-	TRBJ2-1	TGTGCCAGCAGCACCCAAAGCTCCTACAATGAGCAGTTCTTC	CASSTQSSYNEQFF
-	TRBV5-1	15	-	TRBJ1-1	TGCGCCAGCAGCTTGGTTCCCAGATCTAACACTGAAGCTTTCTTT	CASSLVPRSNTEAFF